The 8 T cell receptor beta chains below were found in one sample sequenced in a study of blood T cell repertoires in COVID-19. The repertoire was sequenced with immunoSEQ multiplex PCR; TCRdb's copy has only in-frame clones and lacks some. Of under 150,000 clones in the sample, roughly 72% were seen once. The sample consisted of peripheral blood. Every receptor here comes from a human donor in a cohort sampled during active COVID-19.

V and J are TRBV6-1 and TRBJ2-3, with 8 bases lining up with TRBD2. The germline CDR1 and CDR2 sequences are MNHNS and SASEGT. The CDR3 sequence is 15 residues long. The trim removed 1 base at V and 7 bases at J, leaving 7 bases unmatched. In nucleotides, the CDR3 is TGTGCCAGCAGTGAAGGAGCGGGGGCTGGGTATACGCAGTATTTT. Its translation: CASSEGAGAGYTQYF.

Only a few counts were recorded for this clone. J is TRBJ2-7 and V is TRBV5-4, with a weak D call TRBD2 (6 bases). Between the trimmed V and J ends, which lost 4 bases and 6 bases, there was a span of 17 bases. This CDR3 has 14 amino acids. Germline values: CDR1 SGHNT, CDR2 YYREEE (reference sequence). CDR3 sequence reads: CASSPRLDNGEQYF. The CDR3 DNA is TGTGCCAGCAGCCCAAGACTAGATAACGGCGAGCAGTACTTC.

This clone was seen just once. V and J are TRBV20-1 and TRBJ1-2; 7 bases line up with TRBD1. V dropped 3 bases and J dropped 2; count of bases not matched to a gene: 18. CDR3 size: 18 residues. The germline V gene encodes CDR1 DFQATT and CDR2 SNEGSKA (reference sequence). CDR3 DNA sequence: TGCAGTGCTAGTCACCGTCCCACAGGGACAGCGATAAACTATGGCTACACCTTC. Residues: CSASHRPTGTAINYGYTF.

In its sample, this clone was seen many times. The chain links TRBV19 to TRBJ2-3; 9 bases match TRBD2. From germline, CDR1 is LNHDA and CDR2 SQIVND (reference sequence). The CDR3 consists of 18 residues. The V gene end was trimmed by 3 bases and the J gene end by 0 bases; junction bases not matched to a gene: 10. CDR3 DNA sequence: TGTGCCAGTAGTATGTCGCTAGCGGGGACCTCTAGCACAGATACGCAGTATTTT. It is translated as CASSMSLAGTSSTDTQYF.

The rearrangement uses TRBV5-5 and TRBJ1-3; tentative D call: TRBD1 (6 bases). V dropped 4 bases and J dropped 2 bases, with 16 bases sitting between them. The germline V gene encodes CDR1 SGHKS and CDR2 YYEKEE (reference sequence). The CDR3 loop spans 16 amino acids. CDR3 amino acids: CASSLGQGLTGNTIYF. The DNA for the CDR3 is TGTGCCAGCAGCCTAGGGCAGGGGCTCACTGGAAACACCATATATTTT.

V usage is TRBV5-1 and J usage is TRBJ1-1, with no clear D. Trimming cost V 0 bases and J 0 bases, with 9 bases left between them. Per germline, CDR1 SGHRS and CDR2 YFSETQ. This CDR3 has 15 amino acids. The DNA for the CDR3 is TGCGCCAGCAGCTTGGAATCGACAATGAACACTGAAGCTTTCTTT. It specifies CASSLESTMNTEAFF.

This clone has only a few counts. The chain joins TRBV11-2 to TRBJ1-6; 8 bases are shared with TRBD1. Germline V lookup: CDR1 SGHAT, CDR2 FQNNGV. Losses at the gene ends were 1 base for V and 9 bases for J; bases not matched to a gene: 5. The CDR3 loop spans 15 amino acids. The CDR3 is CASSLATGGGSPLHF. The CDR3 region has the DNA TGTGCCAGCAGCTTAGCTACAGGGGGAGGTTCACCCCTCCACTTT.

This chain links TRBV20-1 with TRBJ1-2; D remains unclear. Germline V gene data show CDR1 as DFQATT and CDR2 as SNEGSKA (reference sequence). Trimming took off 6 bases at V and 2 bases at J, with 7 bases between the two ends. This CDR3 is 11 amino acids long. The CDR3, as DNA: TGCAGTGCGAACCTAAACTATGGCTACACCTTC. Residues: CSANLNYGYTF.